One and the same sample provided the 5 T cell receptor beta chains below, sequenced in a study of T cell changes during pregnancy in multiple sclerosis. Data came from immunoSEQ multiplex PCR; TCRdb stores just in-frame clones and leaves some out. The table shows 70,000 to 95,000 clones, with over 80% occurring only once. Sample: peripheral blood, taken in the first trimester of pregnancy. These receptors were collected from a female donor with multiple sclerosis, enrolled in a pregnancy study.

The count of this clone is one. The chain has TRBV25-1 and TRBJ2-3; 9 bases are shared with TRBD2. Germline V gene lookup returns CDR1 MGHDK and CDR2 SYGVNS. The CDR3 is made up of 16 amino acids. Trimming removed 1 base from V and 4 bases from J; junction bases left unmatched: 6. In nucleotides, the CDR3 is TGTGCCAGCAGTGAATTGTGGACTAGCGTCCCAGATACGCAGTATTTT. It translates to CASSELWTSVPDTQYF.

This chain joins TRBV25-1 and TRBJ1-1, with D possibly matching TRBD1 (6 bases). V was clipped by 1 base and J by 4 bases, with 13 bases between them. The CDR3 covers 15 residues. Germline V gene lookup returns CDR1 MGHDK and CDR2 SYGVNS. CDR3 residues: CASSELAGVSTEAFF. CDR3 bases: TGTGCCAGCAGTGAATTGGCAGGGGTGAGCACTGAAGCTTTCTTT.

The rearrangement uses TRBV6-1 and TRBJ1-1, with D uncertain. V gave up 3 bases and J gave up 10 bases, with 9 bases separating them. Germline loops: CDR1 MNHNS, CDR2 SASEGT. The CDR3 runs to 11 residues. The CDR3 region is CASSEASGAFF. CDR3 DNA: TGTGCCAGCAGTGAGGCTTCAGGAGCTTTCTTT.

As DNA, the CDR3 is TGTGCCAGCAGTTACGGTGGCGGGGGCCAAGAGACCCAGTACTTC. Amino acid sequence: CASSYGGGGQETQYF. The chain carries TRBV6-5 and TRBJ2-5; 7 bases align to TRBD2. Germline CDR1 is MNHEY and CDR2 is SVGAGI. The V gene end was trimmed by 2 bases and the J gene end by 1 base; junction bases not matched to a gene: 4. This CDR3 comprises 15 residues.

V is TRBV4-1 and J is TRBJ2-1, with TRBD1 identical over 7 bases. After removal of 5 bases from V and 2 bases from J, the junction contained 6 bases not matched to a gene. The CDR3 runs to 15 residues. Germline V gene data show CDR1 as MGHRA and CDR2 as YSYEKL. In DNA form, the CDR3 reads TGCGCCAGCAGCTTGCCCGGGACAGCCTACAATGAGCAGTTCTTC. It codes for CASSLPGTAYNEQFF.